This T cell receptor beta chain was profiled in a study of cytomegalovirus exposure and HLA in healthy donors. Findings and limits, study-wide: Indistinguishable V segments, including TRBV6-2 and TRBV6-3, were excluded. It was about 180 TCR beta chains that were listed as cytomegalovirus-associated.

PCR amplification relied on 60 Vbeta primers (plus 13 Jbeta primers). Assay: immunoSEQ multiplex PCR; the TCRdb copy retains only in-frame clones and omits some. The table has tens of thousands of clones, 72% seen once. This clone has a handful of counts. What it recognizes is unknown. Germline trimming cut 6 bases from V and 7 bases from J; bases unmatched to any gene: 6. Germline V gives CDR1 LNHDA, CDR2 SQIVND (reference sequence). The CDR3 runs to 13 residues. The sample taken for sequencing was PBMCs. This clonotype originated in a woman in her thirties or forties in good health and CMV-seropositive. The chain is built from TRBV19 and TRBJ2-1; TRBD1 agrees at 7 bases. CDR3 protein: CASRLQGWNEQFF. The CDR3 DNA reads as TGTGCCAGTAGGTTACAGGGGTGGAATGAGCAGTTCTTC.